This section outlines one TCR beta chain sequence together with its context. V lost 1 base, J lost 3 bases, and 4 bases stayed unmatched. This CDR3 is 16 amino acids long. CDR1 and CDR2 (germline): SGHNT, YYREEE (reference sequence). This specimen comes from a study of T cell changes during pregnancy in multiple sclerosis. Here immunoSEQ multiplex PCR was the method, and the copy in TCRdb shows in-frame clones only, minus some. Of 65,000 to 80,000 clones listed, around nine tenths are singletons. This rearrangement joins TRBV5-4 to TRBJ1-4; 9 nucleotides line up with TRBD1. This clonotype was obtained from a female donor with multiple sclerosis, enrolled in a pregnancy study. Source: CD4+ T cells from peripheral blood mononuclear cells, taken before pregnancy. The CDR3 nucleotides read TGTGCCAGCAGCTTGCGGACAGGGGCCTCTAATGAAAAACTGTTTTTT. Protein product: CASSLRTGASNEKLFF.